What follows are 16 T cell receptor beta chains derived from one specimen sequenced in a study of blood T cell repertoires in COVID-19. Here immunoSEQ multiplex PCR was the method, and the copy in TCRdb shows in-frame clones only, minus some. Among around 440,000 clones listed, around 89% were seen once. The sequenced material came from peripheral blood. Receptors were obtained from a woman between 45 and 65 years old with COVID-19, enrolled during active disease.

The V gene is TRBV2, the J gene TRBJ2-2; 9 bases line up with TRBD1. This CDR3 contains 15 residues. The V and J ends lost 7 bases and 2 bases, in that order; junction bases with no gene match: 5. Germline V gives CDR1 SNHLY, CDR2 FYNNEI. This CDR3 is CASTKDRGNTGELFF. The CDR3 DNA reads TGTGCCAGCACGAAGGACAGGGGAAACACCGGGGAGCTGTTTTTT.

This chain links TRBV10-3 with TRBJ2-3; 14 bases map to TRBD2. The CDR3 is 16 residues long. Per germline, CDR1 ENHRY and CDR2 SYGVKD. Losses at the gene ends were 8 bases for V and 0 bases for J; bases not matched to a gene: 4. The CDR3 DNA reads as TGTGCCATCGGGACTAGCGGGGGTTCTAGCACAGATACGCAGTATTTT. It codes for CAIGTSGGSSTDTQYF.

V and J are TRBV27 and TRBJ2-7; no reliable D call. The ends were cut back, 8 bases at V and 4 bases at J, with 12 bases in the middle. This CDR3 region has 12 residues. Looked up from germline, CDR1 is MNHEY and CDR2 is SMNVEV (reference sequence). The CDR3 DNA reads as TGTGCCAGCTATTCAACACCGTACGAGCAGTACTTC. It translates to CASYSTPYEQYF.

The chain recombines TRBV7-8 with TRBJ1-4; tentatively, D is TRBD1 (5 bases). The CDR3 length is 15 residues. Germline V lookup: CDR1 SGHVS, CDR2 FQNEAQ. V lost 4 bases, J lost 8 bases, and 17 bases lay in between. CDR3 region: CASSSRGGIGEKLFF. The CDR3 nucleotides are TGTGCCAGCAGCTCTAGGGGAGGAATAGGGGAAAAACTGTTTTTT.

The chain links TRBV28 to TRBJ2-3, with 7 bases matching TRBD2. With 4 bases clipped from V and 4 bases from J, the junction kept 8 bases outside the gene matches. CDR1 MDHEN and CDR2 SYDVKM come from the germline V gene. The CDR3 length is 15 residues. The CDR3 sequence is CASSSGLPRADTQYF. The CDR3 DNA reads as TGTGCCAGCAGTTCGGGACTACCCCGGGCAGATACGCAGTATTTT.

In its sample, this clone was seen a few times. CDR3: CSANNPSGGDSTDTQYF. CDR3 nucleotides: TGCAGCGCCAATAACCCTAGCGGGGGGGATAGCACAGATACGCAGTATTTT. This chain connects TRBV29-1 to TRBJ2-3; 12 bases match TRBD2. CDR1 is SQVTM, CDR2 ANQGSEA, per germline. The CDR3 runs 17 residues. The trim removed 7 bases at V and 0 bases at J, leaving 11 bases unmatched.

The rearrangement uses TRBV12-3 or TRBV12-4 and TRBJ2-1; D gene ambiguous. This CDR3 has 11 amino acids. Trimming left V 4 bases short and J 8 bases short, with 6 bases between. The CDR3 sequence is CASSSFYEQFF. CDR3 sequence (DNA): TGTGCCAGCAGTTCCTTCTATGAGCAGTTCTTC.

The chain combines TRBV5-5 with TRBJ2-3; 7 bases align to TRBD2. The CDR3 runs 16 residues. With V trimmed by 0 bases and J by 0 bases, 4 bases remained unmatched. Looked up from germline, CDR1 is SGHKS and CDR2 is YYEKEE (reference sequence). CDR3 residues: CASSLDRGGSTDTQYF. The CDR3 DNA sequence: TGTGCCAGCAGCTTGGACCGCGGGGGTAGCACAGATACGCAGTATTTT. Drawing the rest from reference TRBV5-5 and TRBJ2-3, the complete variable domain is DAGVTQSPTHLIKTRGQQVTLRCSPISGHKSVSWYQQVLGQGPQFIFQYYEKEERGRGNFPDRFSARQFPNYSSELNVNALLLGDSALYLCASSLDRGGSTDTQYFGPGTRLTVL.

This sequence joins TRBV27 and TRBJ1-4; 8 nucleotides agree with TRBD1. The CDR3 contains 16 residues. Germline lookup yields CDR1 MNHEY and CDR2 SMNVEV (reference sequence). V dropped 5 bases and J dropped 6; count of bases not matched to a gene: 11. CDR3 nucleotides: TGTGCCAGCAGTCCCAGTTGGGGACAGGTGGATGAAAAACTGTTTTTT. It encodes CASSPSWGQVDEKLFF.

CDR3 sequence (DNA): TGCGCCAGCAGCTCATTCATCGACAGGTACGAGCAGTACTTC. It is translated as CASSSFIDRYEQYF. The chain combines TRBV5-1 with TRBJ2-7, with a tentative D call TRBD1 (6 bases). V lost 3 bases and J lost 4, with 14 bases in between. The CDR3 extends over 14 amino acids. The V gene's germline CDR1 is SGHRS and CDR2 YFSETQ.

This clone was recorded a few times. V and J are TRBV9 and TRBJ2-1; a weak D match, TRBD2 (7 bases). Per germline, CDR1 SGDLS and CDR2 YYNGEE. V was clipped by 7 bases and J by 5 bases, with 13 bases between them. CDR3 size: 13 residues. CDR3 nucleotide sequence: TGTGCCAGCGGGGGGGCCGCCCACAATGAGCAGTTCTTC. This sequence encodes CASGGAAHNEQFF.

CDR3 nucleotide sequence: TGTGCCAGTACCTTCCAGGGGGTCGGCTATGGCTACACCTTC. This encodes CASTFQGVGYGYTF. V usage is TRBV19 and J usage is TRBJ1-2; 7 bases agree with TRBD1. The CDR3 runs to 14 residues. Germline CDR1 reads LNHDA; CDR2 reads SQIVND (reference sequence). Trimming took 7 bases from V and 4 from J; bases not matched to a gene: 9.

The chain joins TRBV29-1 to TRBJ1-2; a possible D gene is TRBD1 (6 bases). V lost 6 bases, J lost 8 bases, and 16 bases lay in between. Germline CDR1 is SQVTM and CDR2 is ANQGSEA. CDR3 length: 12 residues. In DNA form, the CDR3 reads TGCAGCGTCCACAGGGTTTCCGGGGGCTACACCTTC. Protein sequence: CSVHRVSGGYTF.

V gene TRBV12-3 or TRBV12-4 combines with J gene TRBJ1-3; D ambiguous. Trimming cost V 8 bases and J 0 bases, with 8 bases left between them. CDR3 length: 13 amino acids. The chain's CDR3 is CASQKNSGNTIYF. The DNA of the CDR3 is TGTGCCAGCCAGAAAAACTCTGGAAACACCATATATTTT.

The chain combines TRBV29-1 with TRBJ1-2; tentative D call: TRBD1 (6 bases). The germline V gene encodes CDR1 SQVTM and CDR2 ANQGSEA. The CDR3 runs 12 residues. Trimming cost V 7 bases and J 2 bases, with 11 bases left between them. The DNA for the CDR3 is TGCAGCGCCTCCGACAGGAACTATGGCTACACCTTC. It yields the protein CSASDRNYGYTF.

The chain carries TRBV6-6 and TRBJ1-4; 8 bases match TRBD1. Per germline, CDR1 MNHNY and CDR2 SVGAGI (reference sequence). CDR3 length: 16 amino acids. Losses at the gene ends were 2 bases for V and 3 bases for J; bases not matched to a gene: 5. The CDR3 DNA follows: TGTGCCAGCAGTTACAGCAGGGGGCCAGCTAATGAAAAACTGTTTTTT. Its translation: CASSYSRGPANEKLFF.